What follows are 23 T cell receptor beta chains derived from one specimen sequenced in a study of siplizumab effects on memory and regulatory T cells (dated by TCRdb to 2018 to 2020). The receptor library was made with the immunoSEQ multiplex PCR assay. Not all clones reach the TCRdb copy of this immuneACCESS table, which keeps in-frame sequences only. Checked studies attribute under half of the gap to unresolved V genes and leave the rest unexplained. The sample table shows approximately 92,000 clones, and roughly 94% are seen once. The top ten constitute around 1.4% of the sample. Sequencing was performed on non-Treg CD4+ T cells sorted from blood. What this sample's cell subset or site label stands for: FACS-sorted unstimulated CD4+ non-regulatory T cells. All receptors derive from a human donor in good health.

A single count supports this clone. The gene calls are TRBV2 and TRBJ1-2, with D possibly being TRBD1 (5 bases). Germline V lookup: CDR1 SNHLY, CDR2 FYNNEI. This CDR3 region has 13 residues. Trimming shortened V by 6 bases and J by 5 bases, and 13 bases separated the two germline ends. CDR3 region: CASRGLRTYGYTF. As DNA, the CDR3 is TGTGCCAGCAGGGGACTTAGGACTTATGGCTACACCTTC. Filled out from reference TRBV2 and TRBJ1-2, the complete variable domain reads EPEVTQTPSHQVTQMGQEVILRCVPISNHLYFYWYRQILGQKVEFLVSFYNNEISEKSEIFDDQFSVERPDGSNFTLKIRSTKLEDSAMYFCASRGLRTYGYTFGSGTRLTVV.

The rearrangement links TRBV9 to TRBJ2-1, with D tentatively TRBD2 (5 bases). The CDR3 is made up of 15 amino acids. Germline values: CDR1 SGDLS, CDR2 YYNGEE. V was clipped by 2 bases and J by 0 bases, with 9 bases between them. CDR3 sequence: CASSVTEGSYNEQFF. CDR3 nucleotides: TGTGCCAGCAGCGTTACCGAGGGCTCCTACAATGAGCAGTTCTTC. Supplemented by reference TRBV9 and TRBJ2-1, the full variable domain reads DSGVTQTPKHLITATGQRVTLRCSPRSGDLSVYWYQQSLDQGLQFLIQYYNGEERAKGNILERFSAQQFPDLHSELNLSSLELGDSALYFCASSVTEGSYNEQFFGPGTRLTVL.

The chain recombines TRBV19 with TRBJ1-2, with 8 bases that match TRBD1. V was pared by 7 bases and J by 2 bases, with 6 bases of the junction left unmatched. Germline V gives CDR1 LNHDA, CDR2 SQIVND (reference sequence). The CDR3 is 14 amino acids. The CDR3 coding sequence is TGTGCCAGTACCGACCGACAGGGGAACTATGGCTACACCTTC. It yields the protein CASTDRQGNYGYTF. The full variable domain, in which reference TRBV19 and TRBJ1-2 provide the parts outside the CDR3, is DGGITQSPKYLFRKEGQNVTLSCEQNLNHDAMYWYRQDPGQGLRLIYYSQIVNDFQKGDIAEGYSVSREKKESFPLTVTSAQKNPTAFYLCASTDRQGNYGYTFGSGTRLTVV.

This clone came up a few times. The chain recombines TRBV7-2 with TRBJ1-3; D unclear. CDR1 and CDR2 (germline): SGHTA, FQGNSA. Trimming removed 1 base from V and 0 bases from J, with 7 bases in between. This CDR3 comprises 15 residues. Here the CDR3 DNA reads TGTGCCAGCAGCTTAGTTCACTCCTCTGGAAACACCATATATTTT. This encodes CASSLVHSSGNTIYF.

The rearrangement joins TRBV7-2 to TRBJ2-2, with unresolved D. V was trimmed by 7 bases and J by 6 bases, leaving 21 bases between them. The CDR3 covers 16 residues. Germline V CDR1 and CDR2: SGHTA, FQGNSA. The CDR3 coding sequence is TGTGCCAGCAACACAGAGAATTACTGGGGTCCCGGGGAGCTGTTTTTT. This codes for CASNTENYWGPGELFF. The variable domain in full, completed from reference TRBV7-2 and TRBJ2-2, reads GAGVSQSPSNKVTEKGKDVELRCDPISGHTALYWYRQSLGQGLEFLIYFQGNSAPDKSGLPSDRFSAERTGGSVSTLTIQRTQQEDSAVYLCASNTENYWGPGELFFGEGSRLTVL.

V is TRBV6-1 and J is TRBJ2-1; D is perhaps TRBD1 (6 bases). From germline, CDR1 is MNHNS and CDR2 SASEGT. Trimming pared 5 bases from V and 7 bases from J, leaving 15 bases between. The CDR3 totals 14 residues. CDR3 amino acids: CASSQGQGFNEQFF. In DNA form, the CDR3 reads TGTGCCAGCAGTCAGGGGCAGGGGTTTAATGAGCAGTTCTTC.

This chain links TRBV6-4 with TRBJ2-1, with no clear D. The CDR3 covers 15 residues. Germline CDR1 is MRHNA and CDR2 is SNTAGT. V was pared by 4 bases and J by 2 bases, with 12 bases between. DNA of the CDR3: TGTGCCAGCAGTGTCGAGACCACGGCCTACAATGAGCAGTTCTTC. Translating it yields CASSVETTAYNEQFF.

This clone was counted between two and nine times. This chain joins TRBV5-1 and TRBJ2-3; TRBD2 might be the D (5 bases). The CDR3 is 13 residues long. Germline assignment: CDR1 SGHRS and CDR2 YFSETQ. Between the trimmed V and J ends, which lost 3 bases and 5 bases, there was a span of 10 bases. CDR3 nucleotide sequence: TGCGCCAGCAGCTCGGGGTGGGGAGATACGCAGTATTTT. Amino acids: CASSSGWGDTQYF.

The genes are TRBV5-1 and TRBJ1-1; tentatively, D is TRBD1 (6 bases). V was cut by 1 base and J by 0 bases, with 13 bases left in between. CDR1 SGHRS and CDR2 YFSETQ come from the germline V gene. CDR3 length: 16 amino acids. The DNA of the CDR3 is TGCGCCAGCAGCTTGTTTACAGGGTCCTTGAACACTGAAGCTTTCTTT. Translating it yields CASSLFTGSLNTEAFF. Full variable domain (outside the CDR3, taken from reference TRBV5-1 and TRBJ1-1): KAGVTQTPRYLIKTRGQQVTLSCSPISGHRSVSWYQQTPGQGLQFLFEYFSETQRNKGNFPGRFSGRQFSNSRSEMNVSTLELGDSALYLCASSLFTGSLNTEAFFGQGTRLTVV.

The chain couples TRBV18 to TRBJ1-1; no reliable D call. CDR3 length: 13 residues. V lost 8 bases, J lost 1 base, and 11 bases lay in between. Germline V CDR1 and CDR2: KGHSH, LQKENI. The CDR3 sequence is CASQQAWNTEAFF. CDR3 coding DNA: TGTGCCAGCCAACAAGCCTGGAACACTGAAGCTTTCTTT.

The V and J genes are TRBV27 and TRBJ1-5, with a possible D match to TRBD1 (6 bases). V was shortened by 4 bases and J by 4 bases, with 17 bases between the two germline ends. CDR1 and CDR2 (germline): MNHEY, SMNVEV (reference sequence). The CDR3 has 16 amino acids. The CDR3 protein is CASSSHRGGGNQPQHF. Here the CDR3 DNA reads TGTGCCAGCAGTTCCCACAGAGGGGGGGGAAATCAGCCCCAGCATTTT.

The CDR3 DNA sequence: TGCGCCAGCAGCCAATATGGGGGGGAGCAGTTCTTC. Amino acids: CASSQYGGEQFF. The gene calls are TRBV4-1 and TRBJ2-1, with D perhaps matching TRBD2 (6 bases). Looked up from germline, CDR1 is MGHRA and CDR2 is YSYEKL. The V end lost 2 bases, the J end lost 10 bases, and 9 bases lay between the germline ends. This CDR3 has 12 residues.

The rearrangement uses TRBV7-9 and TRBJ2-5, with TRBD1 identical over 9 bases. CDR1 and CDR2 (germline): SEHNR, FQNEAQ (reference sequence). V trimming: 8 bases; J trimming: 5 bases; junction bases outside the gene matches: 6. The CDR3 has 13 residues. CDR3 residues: CASRDRALETQYF. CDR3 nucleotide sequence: TGTGCCAGCCGGGACAGGGCATTGGAGACCCAGTACTTC.

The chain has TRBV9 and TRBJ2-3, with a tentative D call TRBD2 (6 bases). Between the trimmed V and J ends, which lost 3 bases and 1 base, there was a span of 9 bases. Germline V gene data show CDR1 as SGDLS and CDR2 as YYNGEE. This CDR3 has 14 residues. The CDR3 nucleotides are TGTGCCAGCAGCGGGAGGGACCGCACAGATACGCAGTATTTT. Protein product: CASSGRDRTDTQYF.

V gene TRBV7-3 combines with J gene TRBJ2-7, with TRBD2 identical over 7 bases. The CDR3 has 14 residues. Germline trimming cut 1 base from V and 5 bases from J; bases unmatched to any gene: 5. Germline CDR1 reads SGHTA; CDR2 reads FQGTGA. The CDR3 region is CASSLKAGKDEQYF. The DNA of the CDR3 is TGTGCCAGCAGCTTAAAAGCGGGAAAAGACGAGCAGTACTTC.

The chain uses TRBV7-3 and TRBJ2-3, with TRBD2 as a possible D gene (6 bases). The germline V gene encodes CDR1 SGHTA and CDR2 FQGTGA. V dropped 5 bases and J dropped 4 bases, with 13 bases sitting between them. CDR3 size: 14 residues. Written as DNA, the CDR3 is TGTGCCAGCAGCAACAGAGGAGGGTCAGATACGCAGTATTTT. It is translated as CASSNRGGSDTQYF.

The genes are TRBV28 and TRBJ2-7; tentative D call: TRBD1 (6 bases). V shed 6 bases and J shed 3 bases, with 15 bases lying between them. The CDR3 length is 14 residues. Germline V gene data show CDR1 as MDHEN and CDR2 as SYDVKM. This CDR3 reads CASRGSRGSYEQYF. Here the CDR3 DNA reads TGTGCCAGCAGGGGGAGCAGGGGAAGCTACGAGCAGTACTTC.

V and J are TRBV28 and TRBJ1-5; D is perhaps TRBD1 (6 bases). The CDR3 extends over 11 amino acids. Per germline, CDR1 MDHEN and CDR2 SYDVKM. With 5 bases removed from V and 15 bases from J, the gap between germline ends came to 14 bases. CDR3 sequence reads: CASSLGTSWHF. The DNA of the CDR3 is TGTGCCAGCAGTCTAGGGACAAGTTGGCATTTT.

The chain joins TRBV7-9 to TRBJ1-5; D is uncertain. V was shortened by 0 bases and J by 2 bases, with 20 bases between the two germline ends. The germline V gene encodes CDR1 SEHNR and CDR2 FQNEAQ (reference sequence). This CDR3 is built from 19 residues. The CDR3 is CASSLAYGKRDLGNQPQHF. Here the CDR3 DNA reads TGTGCCAGCAGCTTAGCTTACGGGAAAAGGGATCTCGGCAATCAGCCCCAGCATTTT.

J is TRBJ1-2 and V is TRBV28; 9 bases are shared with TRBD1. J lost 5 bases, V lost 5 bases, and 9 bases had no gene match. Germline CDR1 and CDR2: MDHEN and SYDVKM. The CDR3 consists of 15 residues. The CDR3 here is CASSGQTGGAYGYTF. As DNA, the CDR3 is TGTGCCAGCAGTGGTCAAACAGGGGGCGCTTATGGCTACACCTTC.

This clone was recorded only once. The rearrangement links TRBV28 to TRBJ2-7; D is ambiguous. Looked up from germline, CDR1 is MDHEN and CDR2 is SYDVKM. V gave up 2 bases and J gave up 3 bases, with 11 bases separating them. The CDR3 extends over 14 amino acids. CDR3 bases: TGTGCCAGCAGTTTAAATAAAGTTAACTACGAGCAGTACTTC. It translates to CASSLNKVNYEQYF.

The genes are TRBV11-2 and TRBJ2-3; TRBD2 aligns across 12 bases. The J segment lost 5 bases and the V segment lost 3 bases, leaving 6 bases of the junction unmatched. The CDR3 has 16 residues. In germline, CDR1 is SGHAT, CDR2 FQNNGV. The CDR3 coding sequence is TGTGCCAGCAGCTTCAGACTAGCGGGAGCAGTAGATACGCAGTATTTT. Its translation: CASSFRLAGAVDTQYF.

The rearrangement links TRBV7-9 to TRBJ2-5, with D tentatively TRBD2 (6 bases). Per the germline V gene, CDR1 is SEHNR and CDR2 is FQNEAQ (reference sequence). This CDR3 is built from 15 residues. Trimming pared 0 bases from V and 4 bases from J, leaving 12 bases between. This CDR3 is CASSLALAKLETQYF. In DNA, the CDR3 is TGTGCCAGCAGCTTAGCCCTAGCGAAACTAGAGACCCAGTACTTC.